What follows describes a single T cell receptor (beta chain). Its antigen remains unknown. These data are taken from a study of T cell responses to AZD1222 COVID-19 vaccine. Trimming took 0 bases from V and 8 from J; bases not matched to a gene: 10. The CDR3 runs 15 residues. In germline, CDR1 is SGHKS, CDR2 YYEKEE (reference sequence). Here immunoSEQ multiplex PCR was the method, and the copy in TCRdb shows in-frame clones only, minus some. The sample has some 120,000 clones, approximately 90% seen once; the top ten hold approximately 1.1%. The study, taken as a whole, reports: Among those given AZD1222, only 5 to 7 were seropositive at baseline.

The source was peripheral blood, collected on day 0 of AZD1222 vaccination. The chain links TRBV5-5 to TRBJ1-2; 7 bases agree with TRBD1. The origin of this receptor is an adult in good health. CDR3 in DNA: TGTGCCAGCAGCTTGGCCCAGGGGGGATTGTTGGGCTACACCTTC. Residues: CASSLAQGGLLGYTF. Drawing the rest from reference TRBV5-5 and TRBJ1-2, the complete variable domain is DAGVTQSPTHLIKTRGQQVTLRCSPISGHKSVSWYQQVLGQGPQFIFQYYEKEERGRGNFPDRFSARQFPNYSSELNVNALLLGDSALYLCASSLAQGGLLGYTFGSGTRLTVV.